This T cell receptor beta chain was observed in a study of blood T cell repertoires in COVID-19. Looking at the study overall: Some COVID-19 samples were acute and others convalescent; all came from the United States, Italy and Spain.

This clone has only a few counts. The CDR3 runs 14 residues. From germline, CDR1 is SGHNT and CDR2 YYREEE (reference sequence). The V and J ends lost 2 bases and 5 bases, in that order; junction bases with no gene match: 4. Source study methods: Estimated nucleated cell counts came from reference gene primer amplification. Assay used: immunoSEQ multiplex PCR; TCRdb lists only in-frame clones, some missing. That table supplies the V and J calls and clone size; D and trimming were determined from the DNA. This sample has 250,000 to 300,000 clones, with more than 70% found just once. Specimen: peripheral blood. This clonotype originated in a man of 80 years or more with acute or convalescent COVID-19. The J gene is TRBJ2-5, the V gene TRBV5-4, with TRBD2 identical over 9 bases. This CDR3 reads CASSLYSGSETQYF. The CDR3 DNA reads as TGTGCCAGCAGCTTATATAGCGGGAGCGAGACCCAGTACTTC.